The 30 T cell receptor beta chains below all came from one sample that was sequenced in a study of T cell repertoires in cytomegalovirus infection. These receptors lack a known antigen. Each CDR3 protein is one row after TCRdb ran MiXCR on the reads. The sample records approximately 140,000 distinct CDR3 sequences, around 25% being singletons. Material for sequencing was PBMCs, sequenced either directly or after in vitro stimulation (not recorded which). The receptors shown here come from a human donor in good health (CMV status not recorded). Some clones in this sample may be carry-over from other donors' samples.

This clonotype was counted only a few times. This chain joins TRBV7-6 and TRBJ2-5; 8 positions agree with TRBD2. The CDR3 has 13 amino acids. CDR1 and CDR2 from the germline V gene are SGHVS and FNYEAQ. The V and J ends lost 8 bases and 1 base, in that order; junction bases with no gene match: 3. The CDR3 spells CASATSGQETQYF. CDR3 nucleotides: TGTGCCAGCGCTACTAGCGGCCAAGAGACCCAGTACTTC. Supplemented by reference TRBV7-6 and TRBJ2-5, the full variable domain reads GAGVSQSPRYKVTKRGQDVALRCDPISGHVSLYWYRQALGQGPEFLTYFNYEAQQDKSGLPNDRFSAERPEGSISTLTIQRTEQRDSAMYRCASATSGQETQYFGPGTRLLVL.

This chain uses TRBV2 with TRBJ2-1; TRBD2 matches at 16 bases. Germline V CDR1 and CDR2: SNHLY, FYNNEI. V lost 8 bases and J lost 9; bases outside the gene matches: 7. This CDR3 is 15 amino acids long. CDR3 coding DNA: TGTGCCAGCCTGGGACTAGCGGGAGGGCCGGGTGAGCAGTTCTTC. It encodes CASLGLAGGPGEQFF.

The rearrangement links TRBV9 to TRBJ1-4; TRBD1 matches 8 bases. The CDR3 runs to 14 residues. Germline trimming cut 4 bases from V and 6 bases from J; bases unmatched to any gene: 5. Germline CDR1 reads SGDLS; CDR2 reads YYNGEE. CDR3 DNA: TGTGCCAGCAGCCTAGGACAGGGCTATGAAAAACTGTTTTTT. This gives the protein CASSLGQGYEKLFF.

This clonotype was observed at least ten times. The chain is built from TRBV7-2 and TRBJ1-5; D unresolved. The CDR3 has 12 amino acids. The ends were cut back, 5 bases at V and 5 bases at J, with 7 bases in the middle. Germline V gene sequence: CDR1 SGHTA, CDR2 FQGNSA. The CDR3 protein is CASSHGDQPQHF. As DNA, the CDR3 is TGTGCCAGCAGCCACGGGGATCAGCCCCAGCATTTT.

The CDR3 reads CASETVNYGYTF. CDR3 coding DNA: TGTGCCAGCGAGACAGTTAACTATGGCTACACCTTC. The chain couples TRBV6-2 or TRBV6-3 to TRBJ1-2; possibly TRBD1 for D (5 bases). V lost 8 bases and J 1 base, leaving 8 bases between the germline ends. Germline-derived CDR1 and CDR2 are MNHEY and SVGEGT. This CDR3 spans 12 amino acids.

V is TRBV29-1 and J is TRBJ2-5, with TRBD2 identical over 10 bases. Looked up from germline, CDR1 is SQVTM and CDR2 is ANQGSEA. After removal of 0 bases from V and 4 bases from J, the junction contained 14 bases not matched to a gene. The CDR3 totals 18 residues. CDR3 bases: TGCAGCGTTGAAGATCTCGGGCTAGCGGGAGCCGGTGCAGAGACCCAGTACTTC. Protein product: CSVEDLGLAGAGAETQYF.

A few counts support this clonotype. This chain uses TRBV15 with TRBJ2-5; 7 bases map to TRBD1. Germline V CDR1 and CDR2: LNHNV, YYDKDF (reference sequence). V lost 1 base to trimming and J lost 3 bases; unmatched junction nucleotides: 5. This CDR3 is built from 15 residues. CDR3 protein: CATSRARGPEETQYF. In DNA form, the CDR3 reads TGTGCCACCAGCAGAGCTAGGGGGCCAGAAGAGACCCAGTACTTC.

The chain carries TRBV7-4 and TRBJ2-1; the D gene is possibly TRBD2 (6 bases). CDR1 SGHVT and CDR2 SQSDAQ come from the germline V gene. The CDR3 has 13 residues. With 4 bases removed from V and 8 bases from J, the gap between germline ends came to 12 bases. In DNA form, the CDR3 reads TGTGCCAGCAGCTCTTCATCTAGCGATGAGCAGTTCTTC. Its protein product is CASSSSSSDEQFF.

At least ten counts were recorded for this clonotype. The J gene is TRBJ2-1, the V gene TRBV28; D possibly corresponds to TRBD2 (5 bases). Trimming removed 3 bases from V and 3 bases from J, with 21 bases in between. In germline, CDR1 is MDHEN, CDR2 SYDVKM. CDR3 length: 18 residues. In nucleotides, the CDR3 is TGTGCCAGCAGTTTGTCGGGTGAAGGGCTAGCTAGCTACAATGAGCAGTTCTTC. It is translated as CASSLSGEGLASYNEQFF.

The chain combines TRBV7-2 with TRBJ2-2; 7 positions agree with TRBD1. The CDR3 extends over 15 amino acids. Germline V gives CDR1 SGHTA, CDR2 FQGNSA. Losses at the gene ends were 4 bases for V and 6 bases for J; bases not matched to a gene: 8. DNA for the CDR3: TGTGCCAGCAGCTCGTACGACAGGGACCCCGGGGAGCTGTTTTTT. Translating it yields CASSSYDRDPGELFF. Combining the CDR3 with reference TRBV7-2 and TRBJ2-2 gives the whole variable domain GAGVSQSPSNKVTEKGKDVELRCDPISGHTALYWYRQSLGQGLEFLIYFQGNSAPDKSGLPSDRFSAERTGGSVSTLTIQRTQQEDSAVYLCASSSYDRDPGELFFGEGSRLTVL.

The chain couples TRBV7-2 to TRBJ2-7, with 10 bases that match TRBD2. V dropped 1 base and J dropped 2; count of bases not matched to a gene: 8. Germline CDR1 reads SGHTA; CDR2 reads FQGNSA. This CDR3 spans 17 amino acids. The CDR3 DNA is TGTGCCAGCAGCTTAGATCTGGCTAGCGGGAGAGCCTACGAGCAGTACGTC. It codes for CASSLDLASGRAYEQYV.

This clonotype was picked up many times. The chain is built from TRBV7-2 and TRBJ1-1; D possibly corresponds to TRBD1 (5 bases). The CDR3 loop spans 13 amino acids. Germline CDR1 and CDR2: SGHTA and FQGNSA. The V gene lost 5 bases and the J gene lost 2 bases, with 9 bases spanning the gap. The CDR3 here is CASSVDRNTEAFF. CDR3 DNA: TGTGCCAGCAGCGTTGACAGAAACACTGAAGCTTTCTTT.

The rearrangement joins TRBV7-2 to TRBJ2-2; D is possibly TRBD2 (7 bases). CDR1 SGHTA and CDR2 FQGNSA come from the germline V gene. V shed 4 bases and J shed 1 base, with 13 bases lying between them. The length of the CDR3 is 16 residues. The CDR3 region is CASSSAGGRNTGELFF. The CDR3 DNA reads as TGTGCCAGCAGCTCGGCCGGGGGGCGGAACACCGGGGAGCTGTTTTTT.

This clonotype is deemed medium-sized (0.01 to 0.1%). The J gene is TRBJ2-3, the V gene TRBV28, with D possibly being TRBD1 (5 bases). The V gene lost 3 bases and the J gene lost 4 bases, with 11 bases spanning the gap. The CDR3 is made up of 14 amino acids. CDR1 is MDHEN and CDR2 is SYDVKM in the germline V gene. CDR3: CASSLGLSPDTQYF. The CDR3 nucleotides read TGTGCCAGCAGTTTGGGGCTATCCCCAGATACGCAGTATTTT. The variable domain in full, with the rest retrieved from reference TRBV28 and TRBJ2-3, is DVKVTQSSRYLVKRTGEKVFLECVQDMDHENMFWYRQDPGLGLRLIYFSYDVKMKEKGDIPEGYSVSREKKERFSLILESASTNQTSMYLCASSLGLSPDTQYFGPGTRLTVL.

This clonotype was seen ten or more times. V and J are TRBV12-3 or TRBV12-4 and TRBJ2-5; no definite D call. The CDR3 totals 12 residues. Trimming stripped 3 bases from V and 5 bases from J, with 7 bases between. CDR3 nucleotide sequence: TGTGCCAGCAGTTTGCATGGGGAGACCCAGTACTTC. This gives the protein CASSLHGETQYF.

The CDR3 here is CASSPAGLGYEQFF. The CDR3 DNA sequence: TGTGCCAGCAGCCCGGCGGGACTAGGCTATGAGCAGTTCTTC. The chain recombines TRBV5-8 with TRBJ2-1, with 8 bases lining up with TRBD2. CDR3 length: 14 residues. Germline values: CDR1 SGHTS, CDR2 YDEGEE. V trimming: 4 bases; J trimming: 8 bases; junction bases outside the gene matches: 8.

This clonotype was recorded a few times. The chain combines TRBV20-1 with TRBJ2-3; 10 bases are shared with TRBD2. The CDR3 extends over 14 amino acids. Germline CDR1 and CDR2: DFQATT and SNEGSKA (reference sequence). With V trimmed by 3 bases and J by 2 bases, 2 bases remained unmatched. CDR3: CSASLAGDTDTQYF. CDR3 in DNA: TGCAGTGCTAGTCTAGCGGGGGACACAGATACGCAGTATTTT.

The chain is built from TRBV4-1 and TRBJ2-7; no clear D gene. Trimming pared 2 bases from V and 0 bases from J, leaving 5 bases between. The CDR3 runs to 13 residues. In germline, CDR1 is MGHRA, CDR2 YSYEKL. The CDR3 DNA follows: TGCGCCAGCAGCCAACTGAGCTCCTACGAGCAGTACTTC. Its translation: CASSQLSSYEQYF.

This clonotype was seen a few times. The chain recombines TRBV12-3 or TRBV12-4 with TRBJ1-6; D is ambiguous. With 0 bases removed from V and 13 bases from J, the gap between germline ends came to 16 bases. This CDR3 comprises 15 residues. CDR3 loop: CASSLAVGESWPLHF. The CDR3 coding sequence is TGTGCCAGCAGTTTAGCGGTCGGGGAGTCGTGGCCCCTCCACTTT.

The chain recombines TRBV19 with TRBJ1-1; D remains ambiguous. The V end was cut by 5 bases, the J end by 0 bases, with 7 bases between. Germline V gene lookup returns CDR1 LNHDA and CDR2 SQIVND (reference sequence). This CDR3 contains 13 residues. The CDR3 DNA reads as TGTGCCAGTAGTTCGACGTTGAACACTGAAGCTTTCTTT. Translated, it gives CASSSTLNTEAFF.

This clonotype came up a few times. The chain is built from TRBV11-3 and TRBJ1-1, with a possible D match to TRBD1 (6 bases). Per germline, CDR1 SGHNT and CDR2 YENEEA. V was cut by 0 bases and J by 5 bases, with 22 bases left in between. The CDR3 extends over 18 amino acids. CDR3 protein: CASSLDQGGSVRSTEAFF. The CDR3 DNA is TGTGCCAGCAGCTTAGATCAAGGGGGGTCGGTCAGGTCAACTGAAGCTTTCTTT. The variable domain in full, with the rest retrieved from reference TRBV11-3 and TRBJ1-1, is EAGVVQSPRYKIIEKKQPVAFWCNPISGHNTLYWYLQNLGQGPELLIRYENEEAVDDSQLPKDRFSAERLKGVDSTLKIQPAELGDSAVYLCASSLDQGGSVRSTEAFFGQGTRLTVV.

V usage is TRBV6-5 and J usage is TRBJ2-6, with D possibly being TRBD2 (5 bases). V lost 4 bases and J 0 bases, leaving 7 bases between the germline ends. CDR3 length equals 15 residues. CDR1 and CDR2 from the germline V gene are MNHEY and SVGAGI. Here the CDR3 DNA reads TGTGCCAGCAGTTGGGGAGTCTCTGGGGCCAACGTCCTGACTTTC. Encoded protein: CASSWGVSGANVLTF.

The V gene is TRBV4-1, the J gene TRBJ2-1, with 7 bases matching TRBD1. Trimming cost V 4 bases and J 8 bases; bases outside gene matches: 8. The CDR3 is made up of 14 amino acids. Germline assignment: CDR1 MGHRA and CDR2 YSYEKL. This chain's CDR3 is CASSPQTGNHEQFF. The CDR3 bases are TGCGCCAGCAGCCCCCAGACAGGGAACCATGAGCAGTTCTTC.

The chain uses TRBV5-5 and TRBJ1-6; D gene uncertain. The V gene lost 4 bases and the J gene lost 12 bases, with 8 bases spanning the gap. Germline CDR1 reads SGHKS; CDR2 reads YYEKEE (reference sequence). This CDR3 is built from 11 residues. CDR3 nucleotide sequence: TGTGCCAGCAGCCCCGGAGGACCCCTCCACTTT. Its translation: CASSPGGPLHF. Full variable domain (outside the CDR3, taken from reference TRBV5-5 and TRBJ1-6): DAGVTQSPTHLIKTRGQQVTLRCSPISGHKSVSWYQQVLGQGPQFIFQYYEKEERGRGNFPDRFSARQFPNYSSELNVNALLLGDSALYLCASSPGGPLHFGNGTRLTVT.

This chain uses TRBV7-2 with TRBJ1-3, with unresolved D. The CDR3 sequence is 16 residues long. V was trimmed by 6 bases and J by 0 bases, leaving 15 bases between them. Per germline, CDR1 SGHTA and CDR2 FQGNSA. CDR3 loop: CASRLLVGSSGNTIYF. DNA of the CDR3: TGTGCCAGCAGACTCCTCGTGGGAAGCTCTGGAAACACCATATATTTT.

CDR3 in amino acids: CATSRDLLRLAGGPSYEQYV. CDR3 bases: TGTGCCACCAGCAGAGATCTTTTGAGGCTAGCGGGAGGACCTTCCTACGAGCAGTACGTC. The chain joins TRBV15 to TRBJ2-7, with 11 bases fitting TRBD2. V shed 0 bases, J shed 1 base, and the junction held 14 bases outside the gene matches. The CDR3 is 20 amino acids. Per germline, CDR1 LNHNV and CDR2 YYDKDF (reference sequence).

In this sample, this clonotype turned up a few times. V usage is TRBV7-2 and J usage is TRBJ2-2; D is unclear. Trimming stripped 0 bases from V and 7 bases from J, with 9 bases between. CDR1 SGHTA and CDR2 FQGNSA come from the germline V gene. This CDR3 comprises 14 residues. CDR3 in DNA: TGTGCCAGCAGCTTAGCACTTCCAGGCGGGGAGCTGTTTTTT. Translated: CASSLALPGGELFF.

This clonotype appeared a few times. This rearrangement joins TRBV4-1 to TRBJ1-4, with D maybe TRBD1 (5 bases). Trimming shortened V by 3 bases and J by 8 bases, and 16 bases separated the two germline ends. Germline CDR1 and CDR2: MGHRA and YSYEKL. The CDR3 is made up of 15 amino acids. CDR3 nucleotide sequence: TGCGCCAGCAGCCACCCGGGCAGGGCGGAGGAAAAACTGTTTTTT. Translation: CASSHPGRAEEKLFF.

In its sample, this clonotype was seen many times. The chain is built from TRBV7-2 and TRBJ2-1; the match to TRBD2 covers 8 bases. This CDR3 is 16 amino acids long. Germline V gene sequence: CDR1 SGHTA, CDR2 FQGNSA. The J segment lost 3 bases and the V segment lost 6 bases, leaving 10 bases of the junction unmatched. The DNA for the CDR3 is TGTGCCAGCAGGACTACAGCGGGGGACTTCTACAATGAGCAGTTCTTC. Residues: CASRTTAGDFYNEQFF.

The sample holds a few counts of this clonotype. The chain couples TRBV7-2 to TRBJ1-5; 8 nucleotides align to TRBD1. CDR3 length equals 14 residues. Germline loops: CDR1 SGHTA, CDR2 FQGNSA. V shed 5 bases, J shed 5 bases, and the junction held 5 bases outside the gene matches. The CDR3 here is CASSPRQGYQPQHF. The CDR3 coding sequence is TGTGCCAGCAGCCCTCGACAGGGGTATCAGCCCCAGCATTTT.